This TCR beta chain was identified during a study of blood T cell repertoires in COVID-19. Study as a whole: Acute and convalescent COVID-19 samples came from the United States, Italy and Spain. T cells, B-cell-depleted T cells, or PBMCs provided the cDNA or gDNA that served as material.

Original data processing: Amplifying reference gene primers gave estimates of nucleated cell counts. The protocol was immunoSEQ multiplex PCR, while the TCRdb copy is restricted to in-frame clones and leaves out a portion. That table is the source of V, J and clone size, and D and trimming were worked out from the DNA. The sample lists about 87,000 clones; about 88% were seen once. This TCR derives from a man aged 40-49 years with acute or convalescent COVID-19. The specimen sequenced was peripheral blood.

CDR3 nucleotide sequence: TGTGCCAGCGGTGACAGTTCTAACACTGAAGCTTTCTTT. Its protein product is CASGDSSNTEAFF. This chain connects TRBV12-3 or TRBV12-4 to TRBJ1-1; D is perhaps TRBD1 (5 bases). The CDR3 is 13 amino acids. V was trimmed by 8 bases and J by 2 bases, leaving 12 bases between them.